What follows is one T cell receptor beta chain and its context. The data belong to a study of CXCR3-negative and CXCR3-positive naive CD8 T cells. TRB cDNA libraries were made by UMI-labeled 5' RACE. TCRdb reworked the 5' RACE reads into one entry per CDR3 protein, no DNA. This repertoire includes under 65,000 distinct CDR3 sequences. CDR3 length equals 17 residues. The sequencing sample was made of memory CD8+ T cells from blood. This TCR came from a human donor in good health. Some clones in this sample may be carry-over from other donors' samples. V gene TRBV21-1 combines with J gene TRBJ1-5. TRBV21-1 is assigned pseudogene status. CDR3 sequence reads: CASRQPRTRRGYQPQHF.